This T cell receptor beta chain emerged from a study of blood T cell repertoires in COVID-19. A Seattle source enrolled patients during active infection and followed them longitudinally. Trimming took 2 bases from V and 2 from J; bases not matched to a gene: 3. Looked up from germline, CDR1 is LGHDT and CDR2 is YNNKEL (reference sequence). This CDR3 has 17 residues. Using immunoSEQ multiplex PCR, the repertoire was profiled, and TCRdb retains in-frame clones only, with some absent. The table lists hundreds of thousands of clones, roughly 92% of them singletons. V gene TRBV3-1 (or the pseudogene TRBV3-2) combines with J gene TRBJ2-1; 13 bases agree with TRBD2. The TCR originated in a man aged 55 to 70 with COVID-19, enrolled during active disease. The source material was peripheral blood. CDR3 sequence: CASSQRLAGGTYNEQFF. As DNA, the CDR3 is TGTGCCAGCAGCCAAAGACTAGCGGGAGGCACCTACAATGAGCAGTTCTTC.